Listed below are T cell receptor beta chains from one sample, sequenced in a study of vaccination and CD4 T cells after COVID-19. TCRdb independently ran MiXCR on the PCR reads; one entry per CDR3 protein. The sample has about 10,000 distinct CDR3 sequences, about 23% seen once. These receptors have no known antigen. This specimen was CD4+ T cells from blood, cultured in vitro, taken before SARS-CoV-2 vaccination. Receptors were obtained from a human donor who received a COVID-19 vaccine. Each CDR3 is given with its conserved first and last residue. The D gene is left open where the match is weak. Size is omitted from some rows. Given values are once, few, many or a class for expanded clones.

cdr3_nt	cdr3_aa	v_call	j_call	clone_size	d_call
TGTGCCAGCAGTGAAGGCGGGGGGCGCTCCTACGAGCAGTACTTC	CASSEGGGRSYEQYF	TRBV6-1	TRBJ2-7	few	TRBD2
TGTGCCGCTACGGGGGGTTTCGGTGGCGACACCTTC	CAATGGFGGDTF	TRBV6-1	TRBJ1-2	-	-
TGTGCCAGCAACCAACAGGGGCGGAATCAGCCCCAGCATTTT	CASNQQGRNQPQHF	TRBV28	TRBJ1-5	-	TRBD1
TGCAGTGCTACAATAGCGGGGCCAAACATTCAGTACTTC	CSATIAGPNIQYF	TRBV20-1	TRBJ2-4	medium-sized	TRBD2
TGTGCCAGCCCGCCTTGGGGGTACGTCTACGAGCAGTACTTC	CASPPWGYVYEQYF	TRBV11-2	TRBJ2-7	few	-
TGTGCCAGCAGTCTTAGGACACATGACTTTCACTATGGCTACACCTTC	CASSLRTHDFHYGYTF	TRBV21-1	TRBJ1-2	few	-
TGTGCCAGCAGTGGGACCGCTGGGACTAGGTATACCTACGAGCAGTACTTC	CASSGTAGTRYTYEQYF	TRBV28	TRBJ2-7	-	TRBD2
TGTGCCAGCAGCTACAGCTCTGGAAACACCATATATTTT	CASSYSSGNTIYF	TRBV5-4	TRBJ1-3	-	-
TGTGCCAGCAGGAAACAGGGGGCGGGCGGCTACACCTTC	CASRKQGAGGYTF	TRBV6-1	TRBJ1-2	-	TRBD1
TGTGCCAGTAGTATCCTAGGGATTTATAGCAATCAGCCCCAGCATTTT	CASSILGIYSNQPQHF	TRBV19	TRBJ1-5	few	-
TGTGCCTGGAGTCGAGGGGGCCAGGGAATAGTAGGGCAGTACTTC	CAWSRGGQGIVGQYF	TRBV30	TRBJ2-7	few	TRBD1
TGCGCCAGCAGTGACAGCCACGGGGAGCTGTTTTTT	CASSDSHGELFF	TRBV10-1	TRBJ2-2	-	-
TGTGCCAGTAGTACCATCGGCAGTCCCTACGAGCAGTACTTC	CASSTIGSPYEQYF	TRBV19	TRBJ2-7	-	-
TGCAGTGCTAGCCTAGTCAGCTACGGGACAGGGAAAACTGAAGCTTTCTTT	CSASLVSYGTGKTEAFF	TRBV20-1	TRBJ1-1	once	TRBD1
TGCAGTGCGTCTAAACGGGGGCCCACAGATACGCAGTATTTT	CSASKRGPTDTQYF	TRBV20-1	TRBJ2-3	-	-
TGTGCCACCCGAATGAAGGGTGGATACGAGCAGTACTTC	CATRMKGGYEQYF	TRBV12-3/TRBV12-4	TRBJ2-7	-	-
TGCGCAGCCAAGCCAGGGGTGGATTACACTGAAGCTTTCTTT	CAAKPGVDYTEAFF	TRBV29-1	TRBJ1-1	-	-
TGTGCCAGCAGTGATAGCCTTGGGACACCCTATGGCTACACCTTC	CASSDSLGTPYGYTF	TRBV6-1	TRBJ1-2	medium-sized	-
TGTGCCAGCTCCCCTCGACAGCAGGGCAATGAAAAACTGTTTTTT	CASSPRQQGNEKLFF	TRBV18	TRBJ1-4	-	-
TGCAGCGTTGTTCGGGACAGGGAATTCGGGCATGGCTACACCTTC	CSVVRDREFGHGYTF	TRBV29-1	TRBJ1-2	few	TRBD1
TGTGCCAGCAGCTTGGAGACTCGCCAGCGGGGCCCCCAAGAGACCCAGTACTTC	CASSLETRQRGPQETQYF	TRBV5-4	TRBJ2-5	-	TRBD2
TGTGCCAGCAGACCTCGTGGACAGGGCTTTTATGGCTACACCTTC	CASRPRGQGFYGYTF	TRBV6-2/TRBV6-3	TRBJ1-2	few	TRBD1
TGTGCCAGCAGCCAAGGGGCCAGGGGGCCCGGCGAGCAGTACTTC	CASSQGARGPGEQYF	TRBV3-1	TRBJ2-7	-	TRBD1
TGTGCCAGCGGGGACAGCCGATATGGCTACACCTTC	CASGDSRYGYTF	TRBV6-1	TRBJ1-2	medium-sized	TRBD1
TGTGCCAGCAGTCGTCGAGCGGGGGGAGGTGGTGATACGCAGTATTTT	CASSRRAGGGGDTQYF	TRBV6-1	TRBJ2-3	-	TRBD2
TGTGCCAGCAGTTTTAACAGGGAACGTGGCTACACCTTC	CASSFNRERGYTF	TRBV12-3/TRBV12-4	TRBJ1-2	-	-
TGTGCCACCGACTTGACAGTTTATAATTCACCCCTCCACTTT	CATDLTVYNSPLHF	TRBV6-1	TRBJ1-6	-	-
TGTGCCTGGAGTAGTGGCTCTGGAAACACCATATATTTT	CAWSSGSGNTIYF	TRBV30	TRBJ1-3	-	-
TGCAGTGCCCGGGCCAGAAGCTCCTACAATGAGCAGTTCTTC	CSARARSSYNEQFF	TRBV20-1	TRBJ2-1	-	-
TGTGCCACATCACCGACGGCTGATAATTCACCCCTCCACTTT	CATSPTADNSPLHF	TRBV19	TRBJ1-6	few	-
TGTGCCAGCAACAACAGGGGGGCTGACAATGAGCAGTTCTTC	CASNNRGADNEQFF	TRBV2	TRBJ2-1	medium-sized	TRBD1
TGTGCCAGCAGCCATAGACAGGGGACAGGTACTGAAGCTTTCTTT	CASSHRQGTGTEAFF	TRBV11-3	TRBJ1-1	few	TRBD1